These 10 T cell receptor beta chains were sequenced from one sample in a study of cytomegalovirus exposure and HLA in healthy donors. PCR primers comprised 60 Vbeta and 13 Jbeta primers. Sequenced by immunoSEQ multiplex PCR; TCRdb stores in-frame clones only, minus some. This table has about 140,000 clones, approximately 57% appearing once. Sequencing was performed on PBMCs. These receptors came from a male donor in good health and CMV-seronegative.

In its sample, this clone was seen once. This chain connects TRBV27 to TRBJ2-5, with D uncertain. CDR1 and CDR2 from the germline V gene are MNHEY and SMNVEV (reference sequence). V lost 4 bases and J lost 7, with 10 bases in between. CDR3 length: 12 amino acids. The CDR3 DNA is TGTGCCAGCAGTTACCCTTCGGGGACCCAGTACTTC. Translation: CASSYPSGTQYF.

The chain employs TRBV13 and TRBJ1-2; D not certain. CDR1 PRHDT and CDR2 FYEKMQ come from the germline V gene (reference sequence). This CDR3 spans 13 amino acids. Trimming removed 5 bases at V and 4 bases at J, with 11 bases between. The CDR3 DNA is TGTGCCAGCAGCGAGGGAGACGGCTATGGCTACACCTTC. Translation gives CASSEGDGYGYTF.

V usage is TRBV5-1 and J usage is TRBJ1-4; 9 bases align to TRBD1. CDR3 size: 15 residues. The trim removed 4 bases at V and 6 bases at J, leaving 7 bases unmatched. Germline-derived CDR1 and CDR2 are SGHRS and YFSETQ. The CDR3 region is CASSGGGQGDEKLFF. The CDR3 DNA is TGCGCCAGCAGCGGGGGGGGACAGGGCGATGAAAAACTGTTTTTT.

V gene TRBV7-2 combines with J gene TRBJ1-6; D is possibly TRBD1 (6 bases). This CDR3 comprises 16 residues. Trimming took off 5 bases at V and 9 bases at J, with 20 bases between the two ends. Germline lookup yields CDR1 SGHTA and CDR2 FQGNSA. In DNA form, the CDR3 reads TGTGCCAGCAGCACTCGGCCGGGGGGCAGTGGTTCACCCCTCCACTTT. This codes for CASSTRPGGSGSPLHF.

The chain employs TRBV27 and TRBJ2-1; 7 nucleotides match TRBD1. This CDR3 is built from 14 residues. Trimming at V came to 6 bases and at J to 4 bases, leaving 6 bases not matched to a gene. Germline V gene data show CDR1 as MNHEY and CDR2 as SMNVEV (reference sequence). CDR3 DNA sequence: TGTGCCAGCAGAGGATTGGGACAGTACAATGAGCAGTTCTTC. It yields the protein CASRGLGQYNEQFF.

The V gene is TRBV5-6, the J gene TRBJ2-1; D is undetermined. V lost 0 bases to trimming and J lost 8 bases, with 9 bases between them. This CDR3 contains 13 residues. Germline values: CDR1 SGHDT, CDR2 YYEEEE. The CDR3 sequence: CASSLAPGHEQFF. CDR3 nucleotides: TGTGCCAGCAGCTTGGCCCCTGGGCATGAGCAGTTCTTC.

This chain uses TRBV7-8 with TRBJ1-2; 9 nucleotides match TRBD1. The V segment lost 5 bases and the J segment 3 bases; nucleotides outside the gene matches: 10. Germline values: CDR1 SGHVS, CDR2 FQNEAQ. This CDR3 has 16 amino acids. The CDR3 DNA reads as TGTGCCAGCAGCCCATACTGGACAGGGGTTCACTATGGCTACACCTTC. It translates to CASSPYWTGVHYGYTF.

The chain joins TRBV10-3 to TRBJ2-2, with 8 bases aligning to TRBD1. This CDR3 region has 15 residues. The germline gives CDR1 ENHRY, CDR2 SYGVKD. V lost 6 bases and J lost 2; bases outside the gene matches: 5. The CDR3 bases are TGTGCCATCAGCGCGGGACAGGATAACACCGGGGAGCTGTTTTTT. This translates into CAISAGQDNTGELFF.

The chain links TRBV4-1 to TRBJ2-1; 8 bases are shared with TRBD2. CDR3 size: 16 residues. The germline V gene has CDR1 MGHRA and CDR2 YSYEKL. Trimming at V came to 2 bases and at J to 6 bases, leaving 9 bases not matched to a gene. The DNA for the CDR3 is TGCGCCAGCAGCCAACCCCTTGGGGCGGGGGGCAATGAGCAGTTCTTC. It encodes CASSQPLGAGGNEQFF.

The chain combines TRBV30 with TRBJ2-1; D perhaps matches TRBD1 (5 bases). The germline V and J ends were trimmed by 3 bases and 5 bases, with 11 bases remaining between them. Per the germline V gene, CDR1 is GTSNPN and CDR2 is SVGIG (reference sequence). CDR3 length: 13 residues. DNA of the CDR3: TGTGCCTGGAGAAGGCAGGGCCACAATGAGCAGTTCTTC. Protein sequence: CAWRRQGHNEQFF.